This entry features one TCR beta chain sequence. This clone was recorded at least ten times. This clone's antigen is unknown. No qualities accompany the bases; no much larger clone lies one base away. CDR1 and CDR2 (MNHEY, SMNVEV) derive from the germline V gene (reference sequence). V gives up 6 bases and J gives up 1 base, and the segment between their germline ends measures 9 bases. Measured from the cysteine to the phenylalanine, the CDR3 is 13 residues long. Only CDR3 DNA is held: 39 bases, read in frame from base 1. This record comes from a study of metastatic and nonmetastatic thyroid tumors (dated by TCRdb to 2018 to 2020). Background for the entire study: For patients with malignant and with benign thyroid disease, the researchers compared repertoires between peripheral blood samples and tumor or nodule tissue samples.

Paper-wide results and their limitations: In both blood and tumor samples, malignant tumors were reported to have significantly higher TCR beta diversity than benign nodules.

None of the patients had been given any treatment before thyroid surgery. The study retrospectively analysed patient clinical samples collected from about 2012 to 2018 using T-cell receptor beta sequencing. Library creation used PCR. This sample was sequenced with an Illumina HiSeq 4000. The TCR beta-chain CDR3 region of each patient was profiled by high-throughput sequencing. As for the original processing: CDR3 differences across clinicopathological groups were used to build a classifier for discriminating distant-metastatic papillary thyroid cancer patients. To measure repertoire diversity the researchers used the Shannon index, while the Morisita-Horn index served to gauge how similar the tumor and blood repertoires were. TCRdb trimmed public reads at Q25 via fastp, called clones via MiXCR and kept in-frame beta chains. TCRdb, not the authors, supplied the V and J calls. Within this sample are under 35,000 clones, with about 20% of them counted one time only. The ten biggest clones cover less than 25% of the sample.

This clonotype was obtained from a female donor with papillary thyroid cancer or a benign thyroid nodule (not recorded which). Some clones in this sample may be carry-over from other donors' samples. The sequenced material came from blood. The chain employs TRBV27 and TRBJ1-2; a confident D gene designation cannot be given. The nucleotides read TGTGCCAGCAGCTTCGAGGGTAACTATGGCTACACCTTC. The resulting protein is CASSFEGNYGYTF.